Each of the 32 T cell receptor beta chains below was sequenced from the same sample in a study of regulatory T cells in long-lasting Graves disease. Time point described: newly diagnosed GD, antithyroid drugs for less than 3 months. With RNA extracted from PBMCs as input, the TCR library was made. The authors built TCR beta libraries using iRepertoire HTBI primers and Arm-PCR of CDR3 regions. A single record per CDR3 protein comes from TCRdb applying MiXCR to the multiplex PCR reads. The table lists roughly 220,000 distinct CDR3 sequences, around 16% of them singletons. Sequences were derived from peripheral blood mononuclear cells (PBMCs), sampled at new diagnosis, from a patient treated with antithyroid drugs. The source is a female donor with Graves disease.

This clonotype was counted many times. The rearrangement joins TRBV2 to TRBJ1-5; 10 bases map to TRBD1. The CDR3 is 16 amino acids. V dropped 6 bases and J dropped 1; count of bases not matched to a gene: 6. The germline V gene encodes CDR1 SNHLY and CDR2 FYNNEI. CDR3 DNA: TGTGCCAGCAGGGCGGGACAGGGGATCAGCAATCAGCCCCAGCATTTT. This gives the protein CASRAGQGISNQPQHF.

This clonotype was counted ten times or more. This chain links TRBV20-1 with TRBJ2-7, with 12 bases identical to TRBD2. The trim removed 7 bases at V and 9 bases at J, leaving 10 bases unmatched. The CDR3 extends over 13 amino acids. CDR1 and CDR2 (germline): DFQATT, SNEGSKA (reference sequence). CDR3 amino acids: CSGASGRAVVQYF. In nucleotides, the CDR3 is TGCAGTGGAGCTAGCGGGAGGGCCGTGGTGCAGTACTTC.

There are a few counts of this clonotype. This rearrangement joins TRBV3-1 to TRBJ2-7; D remains ambiguous. This CDR3 is 12 amino acids long. Germline V lookup: CDR1 LGHDT, CDR2 YNNKEL (reference sequence). V lost 4 bases to trimming and J lost 4 bases, with 8 bases between them. The CDR3 DNA reads TGTGCCAGCAGCCGGGTCGGGTACGAGCAGTACTTC. This translates into CASSRVGYEQYF.

This clonotype was picked up many times. The chain links TRBV11-2 to TRBJ2-7, with 8 bases lining up with TRBD1. From germline, CDR1 is SGHAT and CDR2 FQNNGV. The CDR3 is 15 residues long. The trim removed 0 bases at V and 7 bases at J, leaving 8 bases unmatched. The CDR3 loop reads CASSLDRTGLGEQYF. Written as DNA, the CDR3 is TGTGCCAGCAGCTTAGACCGGACAGGGTTGGGGGAGCAGTACTTC.

V usage is TRBV6-1 and J usage is TRBJ2-7; 14 bases align to TRBD2. The CDR3 consists of 18 residues. Germline V CDR1 and CDR2: MNHNS, SASEGT. Trimming cost V 6 bases and J 3 bases; bases outside gene matches: 13. The DNA for the CDR3 is TGTGCCAGCAGGCCCGGACCGGGACTAGCGGGGGATTTCTACGAGCAGTACTTC. This sequence encodes CASRPGPGLAGDFYEQYF.

This clonotype was detected ten times or more. This rearrangement joins TRBV19 to TRBJ1-4; 7 bases align to TRBD1. Germline CDR1 reads LNHDA; CDR2 reads SQIVND (reference sequence). The CDR3 contains 15 residues. J gave up 6 bases and V 5 bases, and 9 bases lay outside the gene matches. The CDR3 reads CASSPRQGGDEKLFF. The CDR3 DNA reads TGTGCCAGTAGTCCCCGACAGGGTGGGGATGAAAAACTGTTTTTT.

This clonotype was detected a few times. The gene calls are TRBV9 and TRBJ2-3, with 7 bases identical to TRBD2. CDR1 and CDR2 from the germline V gene are SGDLS and YYNGEE. V dropped 3 bases and J dropped 2; count of bases not matched to a gene: 6. This CDR3 is 15 amino acids long. The CDR3 DNA sequence: TGTGCCAGCAGCGCAACTAGCGATAACACAGATACGCAGTATTTT. This translates into CASSATSDNTDTQYF.

This clonotype has at least ten counts. This sequence joins TRBV7-2 and TRBJ1-2; 7 bases map to TRBD1. This CDR3 contains 14 residues. J gave up 5 bases and V 3 bases, and 6 bases lay outside the gene matches. Germline lookup yields CDR1 SGHTA and CDR2 FQGNSA. The CDR3 spells CASSFWTGAYGYTF. In DNA form, the CDR3 reads TGTGCCAGCAGCTTCTGGACAGGTGCTTATGGCTACACCTTC.

The chain uses TRBV4-3 and TRBJ1-3; the D is unclear. Looked up from germline, CDR1 is LGHNA and CDR2 is YSLEER. The ends were cut back, 0 bases at V and 2 bases at J, with 11 bases in the middle. CDR3 length: 16 residues. CDR3 amino acids: CASSQELQNPGNTIYF. CDR3 coding DNA: TGCGCCAGCAGCCAAGAGTTGCAGAACCCTGGAAACACCATATATTTT.

The chain employs TRBV7-9 and TRBJ2-7, with 14 bases matching TRBD2. V lost 6 bases to trimming and J lost 4 bases; unmatched junction nucleotides: 8. The V gene's germline CDR1 is SEHNR and CDR2 FQNEAQ (reference sequence). The CDR3 is 16 residues long. In DNA, the CDR3 is TGTGCCAGCAGGTTGACTAGCGGGAGGGCCGGGTACGAGCAGTACTTC. Translation: CASRLTSGRAGYEQYF.

This clonotype was recorded many times. V gene TRBV3-1 combines with J gene TRBJ2-1; the D is unclear. The V end was cut by 4 bases, the J end by 13 bases, with 23 bases between. The CDR3 has 15 amino acids. Germline V gene lookup returns CDR1 LGHDT and CDR2 YNNKEL (reference sequence). DNA for the CDR3: TGTGCCAGCAGCCCTCGGGCTCCATACACTAATTCCCAGTTCTTC. This gives the protein CASSPRAPYTNSQFF.

For this clonotype: This may stem from a read error, because a much larger clone lies one nucleotide away. The V call is TRBV30, the J call TRBJ2-7; D is perhaps TRBD1 or TRBD2 (5 bases each). V was cut by 3 bases and J by 3 bases, with 18 bases left in between. This CDR3 spans 15 amino acids. Germline CDR1 and CDR2: GTSNPN and SVGIG (reference sequence). The CDR3 DNA follows: TGTGCCTGGAGGGGCCGGCCGGGGCAGGGCTACGAGCAGTACTTC. This encodes CAWRGRPGQGYEQYF.

Only a few counts were recorded for this clonotype. The J gene is TRBJ1-5, the V gene TRBV3-1; D gene unclear. The CDR3 consists of 15 residues. Between the trimmed V and J ends, which lost 2 bases and 1 base, there was a span of 9 bases. From germline, CDR1 is LGHDT and CDR2 YNNKEL (reference sequence). The CDR3 nucleotides read TGTGCCAGCAGCCAATCCTGGCAGAGCAATCAGCCCCAGCATTTT. Translating gives CASSQSWQSNQPQHF.

This clonotype has a count of ten or more. This chain joins TRBV20-1 and TRBJ2-6; D may be TRBD1 (6 bases). Trimming pared 5 bases from V and 0 bases from J, leaving 17 bases between. CDR3 length: 17 amino acids. Germline assignment: CDR1 DFQATT and CDR2 SNEGSKA (reference sequence). The CDR3 loop is CSAQSRDRSSGANVLTF. CDR3 coding DNA: TGCAGTGCTCAAAGCCGCGACAGGAGCTCTGGGGCCAACGTCCTGACTTTC.

This clonotype was seen a few times. The V gene is TRBV5-4, the J gene TRBJ2-7, with TRBD2 identical over 8 bases. The junction had 8 bases not matched to a gene; V was cut back by 3 bases and J by 0 bases. Germline-derived CDR1 and CDR2 are SGHNT and YYREEE (reference sequence). CDR3 length equals 16 residues. Written as DNA, the CDR3 is TGTGCCAGCAGCTATACCCGGGAGGGTTACTCCTACGAGCAGTACTTC. This translates into CASSYTREGYSYEQYF.

This clonotype appeared many times. The genes are TRBV15 and TRBJ2-3; TRBD2 aligns across 12 bases. Losses at the gene ends were 0 bases for V and 2 bases for J; bases not matched to a gene: 3. The CDR3 spans 17 residues. Germline CDR1 is LNHNV and CDR2 is YYDKDF (reference sequence). DNA for the CDR3: TGTGCCACCAGCAGAGACGGGACTAGCGGGCCCACAGATACGCAGTATTTT. It specifies CATSRDGTSGPTDTQYF. The whole variable domain, remainder taken from reference TRBV15 and TRBJ2-3, is DAMVIQNPRYQVTQFGKPVTLSCSQTLNHNVMYWYQQKSSQAPKLLFHYYDKDFNNEADTPDNFQSRRPNTSFCFLDIRSPGLGDTAMYLCATSRDGTSGPTDTQYFGPGTRLTVL.

The V call is TRBV6-2 or TRBV6-3, the J call TRBJ2-7; 15 nucleotides align to TRBD2. Germline assignment: CDR1 MNHEY and CDR2 SVGEGT. The CDR3 has 16 amino acids. V shed 5 bases, J shed 11 bases, and the junction held 13 bases outside the gene matches. The DNA for the CDR3 is TGTGCCAGCAGTGAGGTCTACGGACTAGCGGGAGGGCGAAAGTACTTC. Protein sequence: CASSEVYGLAGGRKYF.

This clonotype was found many times. The genes are TRBV6-2 or TRBV6-3 and TRBJ2-5, with 9 bases identical to TRBD1. The CDR3 covers 16 residues. Per the germline V gene, CDR1 is MNHEY and CDR2 is SVGEGT. Losses at the gene ends were 5 bases for V and 0 bases for J; bases not matched to a gene: 7. CDR3 amino acids: CASSEDRGLYQETQYF. The CDR3, as DNA: TGTGCCAGCAGTGAGGACAGGGGATTGTACCAAGAGACCCAGTACTTC.

As to this clonotype: Just one base apart from a much larger clone, this may be a read error. The V and J genes are TRBV7-8 and TRBJ2-3; D may be TRBD2 (6 bases). CDR1 and CDR2 from the germline V gene are SGHVS and FQNEAQ. The CDR3 is 15 residues long. The CDR3 sequence is CASSSGLGTTDTHYF. CDR3 nucleotides: TGTGCCAGCAGCTCGGGACTCGGCACCACAGATACGCACTATTTT. The full variable domain, completed using reference TRBV7-8 and TRBJ2-3, is GAGVSQSPRYKVAKRGQDVALRCDPISGHVSLFWYQQALGQGPEFLTYFQNEAQLDKSGLPSDRFFAERPEGSVSTLKIQRTQQEDSAVYLCASSSGLGTTDTHYFGPGTRLTVL.

This clonotype has at least ten counts. The V gene is TRBV12-3 or TRBV12-4, the J gene TRBJ2-7; maybe TRBD2 (5 bases). Between the trimmed V and J ends, which lost 4 bases and 0 bases, there was a span of 10 bases. The CDR3 spans 14 residues. CDR3 loop: CASSWGEGSYEQYF. The CDR3 DNA follows: TGTGCCAGCAGTTGGGGAGAAGGCTCCTACGAGCAGTACTTC.

This clonotype was counted many times. This chain connects TRBV7-8 to TRBJ1-1, with D possibly TRBD1 on 6 matching bases. CDR1 SGHVS and CDR2 FQNEAQ come from the germline V gene. CDR3 length: 16 residues. Trimming took off 5 bases at V and 3 bases at J, with 19 bases between the two ends. In DNA form, the CDR3 reads TGTGCCAGCAGCCTTAGGGCAGGACAGATGTACACTGAAGCTTTCTTT. This encodes CASSLRAGQMYTEAFF.

Many counts were recorded for this clonotype. The rearrangement links TRBV20-1 to TRBJ2-3; D may be TRBD2 (5 bases). The V gene lost 3 bases and the J gene lost 8 bases, with 18 bases spanning the gap. This CDR3 region has 14 residues. Germline CDR1 is DFQATT and CDR2 is SNEGSKA (reference sequence). CDR3 in DNA: TGCAGTGCTAGTGCCCTGCTAATGGCGGGTACGCAGTATTTT. Encoded protein: CSASALLMAGTQYF.

Many counts were recorded for this clonotype. This chain joins TRBV29-1 and TRBJ2-5, with D hard to call. This CDR3 is 13 amino acids long. Deletions cut 1 base from V and 5 bases from J, with 11 bases between. Germline V gene lookup returns CDR1 SQVTM and CDR2 ANQGSEA. The CDR3 protein is CSVEGPVRETQYF. The CDR3 DNA follows: TGCAGCGTTGAAGGGCCTGTCCGGGAGACCCAGTACTTC.

This clonotype was recorded many times. This rearrangement joins TRBV28 to TRBJ2-7; 8 bases match TRBD1. Unmatched junction bases numbered 8, after V lost 4 bases and J lost 3 bases. CDR1 and CDR2 from the germline V gene are MDHEN and SYDVKM. The CDR3 runs to 15 residues. DNA of the CDR3: TGTGCCAGCAGTTCCGGACAGGGAAAATACTACGAGCAGTACTTC. Amino acids: CASSSGQGKYYEQYF.

The sample holds one count of this clonotype. J is TRBJ2-2 and V is TRBV11-3, with TRBD2 identical over 8 bases. CDR3 length: 15 amino acids. V was pared by 4 bases and J by 4 bases, with 5 bases of the junction left unmatched. Germline CDR1 and CDR2: SGHNT and YENEEA. In nucleotides, the CDR3 is TGTGCCAGCAGCTCGCCCGGGACTAGCACCGGGGAGCTGTTTTTT. Protein product: CASSSPGTSTGELFF.

The sample holds many counts of this clonotype. The genes are TRBV30 and TRBJ2-3, with D perhaps TRBD1 (5 bases). Germline CDR1 and CDR2: GTSNPN and SVGIG (reference sequence). V was shortened by 1 base and J by 3 bases, with 11 bases between the two germline ends. The CDR3 runs to 14 residues. CDR3 sequence: CAWSDRRLTDTQYF. As DNA, the CDR3 is TGTGCCTGGAGTGACAGGCGGTTGACAGATACGCAGTATTTT.

Only a few counts were recorded for this clonotype. The chain carries TRBV5-1 and TRBJ2-1, with D unclear. Germline V gene data show CDR1 as SGHRS and CDR2 as YFSETQ. Trimming stripped 1 base from V and 9 bases from J, with 20 bases between. The CDR3 sequence is 16 residues long. The CDR3 DNA is TGCGCCAGCAGCTTGTACCGGACCGCTGGCTCCGGTGAGCAGTTCTTC. Translating gives CASSLYRTAGSGEQFF.

This clonotype was counted at least ten times. The V call is TRBV27, the J call TRBJ2-3, with D unclear. Trimming stripped 5 bases from V and 2 bases from J, with 11 bases between. Germline V gene sequence: CDR1 MNHEY, CDR2 SMNVEV (reference sequence). There are 14 residues in the CDR3. The CDR3 loop reads CASSHDLPTDTQYF. CDR3 nucleotide sequence: TGTGCCAGCAGTCATGACCTTCCCACAGATACGCAGTATTTT.

This clonotype has at least ten counts. The chain uses TRBV9 and TRBJ1-1; D gene unclear. CDR1 is SGDLS and CDR2 is YYNGEE in the germline V gene. This CDR3 contains 15 residues. Trimming pared 0 bases from V and 3 bases from J, leaving 12 bases between. CDR3 sequence: CASSVDAERDTEAFF. The CDR3 bases are TGTGCCAGCAGCGTAGACGCAGAGAGGGACACTGAAGCTTTCTTT.

V usage is TRBV6-1 and J usage is TRBJ2-1; TRBD1 matches 11 bases. The V segment lost 3 bases and the J segment 5 bases; nucleotides outside the gene matches: 3. Germline lookup yields CDR1 MNHNS and CDR2 SASEGT. The CDR3 runs to 15 residues. The DNA for the CDR3 is TGTGCCAGCAGTGACCGGGACAGGGGGGACAATGAGCAGTTCTTC. This sequence encodes CASSDRDRGDNEQFF.

In its sample, this clonotype was seen once. This chain joins TRBV27 and TRBJ1-1, with no clear D. The CDR3 contains 13 residues. The germline V gene has CDR1 MNHEY and CDR2 SMNVEV (reference sequence). Trimming took 6 bases from V and 6 from J, leaving 14 bases between them. The CDR3, as DNA: TGTGCCAGCAGGAGGAGGGCAAACGCTGAAGCTTTCTTT. Protein: CASRRRANAEAFF.

In its sample, this clonotype was seen many times. The V call is TRBV19, the J call TRBJ1-1; D remains unclear. Germline-derived CDR1 and CDR2 are LNHDA and SQIVND (reference sequence). V was pared by 7 bases and J by 0 bases, with 12 bases between. The CDR3 consists of 14 residues. Written as DNA, the CDR3 is TGTGCCAGTACAGGAACGTTGATGAACACTGAAGCTTTCTTT. This gives the protein CASTGTLMNTEAFF.